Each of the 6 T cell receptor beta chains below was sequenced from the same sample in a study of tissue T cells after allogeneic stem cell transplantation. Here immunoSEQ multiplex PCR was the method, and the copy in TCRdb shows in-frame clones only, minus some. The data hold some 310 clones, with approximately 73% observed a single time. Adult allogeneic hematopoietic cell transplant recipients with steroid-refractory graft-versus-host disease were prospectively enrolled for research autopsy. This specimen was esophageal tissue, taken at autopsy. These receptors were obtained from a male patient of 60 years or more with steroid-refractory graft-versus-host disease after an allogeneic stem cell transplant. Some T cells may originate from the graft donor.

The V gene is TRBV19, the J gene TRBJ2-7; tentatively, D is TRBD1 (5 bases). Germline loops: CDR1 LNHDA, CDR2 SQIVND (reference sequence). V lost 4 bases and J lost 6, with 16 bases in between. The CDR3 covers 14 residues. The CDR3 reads CASSKKGQIGEQYF. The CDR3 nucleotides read TGTGCCAGTAGTAAAAAGGGGCAGATTGGCGAGCAGTACTTC.

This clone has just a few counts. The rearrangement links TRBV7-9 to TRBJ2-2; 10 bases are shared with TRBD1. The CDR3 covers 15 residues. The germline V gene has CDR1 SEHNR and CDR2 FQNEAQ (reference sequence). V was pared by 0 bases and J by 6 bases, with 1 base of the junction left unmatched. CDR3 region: CASSLATGGPGELFF. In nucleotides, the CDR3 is TGTGCCAGCAGCTTAGCGACAGGGGGCCCCGGGGAGCTGTTTTTT.

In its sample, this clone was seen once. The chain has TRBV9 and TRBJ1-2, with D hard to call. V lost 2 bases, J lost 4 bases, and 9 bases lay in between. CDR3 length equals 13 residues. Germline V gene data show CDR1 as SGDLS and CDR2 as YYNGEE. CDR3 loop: CASSVDPSYGYTF. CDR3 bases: TGTGCCAGCAGCGTTGACCCCTCCTATGGCTACACCTTC.

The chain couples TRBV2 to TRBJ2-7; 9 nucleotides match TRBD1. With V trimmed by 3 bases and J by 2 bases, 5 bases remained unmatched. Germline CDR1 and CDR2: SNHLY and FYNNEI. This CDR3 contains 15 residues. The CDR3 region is CASSESDRGTYEQYF. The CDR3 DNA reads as TGTGCCAGCAGTGAGTCTGACAGGGGGACCTACGAGCAGTACTTC.

The CDR3 DNA follows: TGTGCCACCAGCCCGGACACACGCATGGGTGGCTACACCTTC. It is translated as CATSPDTRMGGYTF. This chain links TRBV15 with TRBJ1-2; D perhaps matches TRBD1 (5 bases). This CDR3 is 14 amino acids long. Per germline, CDR1 LNHNV and CDR2 YYDKDF (reference sequence). V lost 5 bases and J lost 7, with 17 bases in between.

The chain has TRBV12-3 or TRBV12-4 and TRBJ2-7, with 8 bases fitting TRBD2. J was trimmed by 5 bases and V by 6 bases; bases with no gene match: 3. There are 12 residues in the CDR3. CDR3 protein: CASSRGGDEQYF. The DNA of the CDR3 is TGTGCCAGCAGCCGGGGGGGTGACGAGCAGTACTTC.